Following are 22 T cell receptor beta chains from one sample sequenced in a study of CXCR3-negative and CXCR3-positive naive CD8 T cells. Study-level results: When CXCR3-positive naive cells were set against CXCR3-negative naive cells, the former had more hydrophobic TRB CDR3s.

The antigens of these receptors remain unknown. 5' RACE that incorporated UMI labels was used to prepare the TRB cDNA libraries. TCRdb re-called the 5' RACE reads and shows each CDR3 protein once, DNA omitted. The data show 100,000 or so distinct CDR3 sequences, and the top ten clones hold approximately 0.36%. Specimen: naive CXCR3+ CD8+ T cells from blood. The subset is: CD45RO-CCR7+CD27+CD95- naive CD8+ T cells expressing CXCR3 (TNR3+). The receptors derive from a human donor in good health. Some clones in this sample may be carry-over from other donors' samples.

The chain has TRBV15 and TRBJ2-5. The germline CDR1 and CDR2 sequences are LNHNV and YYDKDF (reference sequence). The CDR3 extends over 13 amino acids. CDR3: CATSRVSQETQYF.

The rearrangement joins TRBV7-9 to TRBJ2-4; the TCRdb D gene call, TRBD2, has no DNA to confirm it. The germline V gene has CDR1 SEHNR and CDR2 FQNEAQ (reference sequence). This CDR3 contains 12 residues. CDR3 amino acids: CASSQGGDIQYF.

The CDR3 region is CASSLRDNTEAFF. This sequence joins TRBV3-1 and TRBJ1-1; TCRdb's D gene call, TRBD1, goes unchecked for lack of DNA. Germline lookup yields CDR1 LGHDT and CDR2 YNNKEL (reference sequence). This CDR3 comprises 13 residues.

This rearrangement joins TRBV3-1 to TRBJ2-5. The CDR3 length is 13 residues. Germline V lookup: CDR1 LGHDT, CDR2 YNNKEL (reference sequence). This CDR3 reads CASSPYLGETQYF.

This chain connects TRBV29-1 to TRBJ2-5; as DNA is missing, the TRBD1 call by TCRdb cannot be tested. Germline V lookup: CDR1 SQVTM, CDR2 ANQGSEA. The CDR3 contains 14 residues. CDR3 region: CSVEIPGTQETQYF.

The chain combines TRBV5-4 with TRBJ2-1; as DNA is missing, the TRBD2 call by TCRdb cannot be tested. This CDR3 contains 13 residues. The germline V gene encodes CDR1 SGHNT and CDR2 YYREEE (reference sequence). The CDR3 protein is CASRLAGYNEQFF.

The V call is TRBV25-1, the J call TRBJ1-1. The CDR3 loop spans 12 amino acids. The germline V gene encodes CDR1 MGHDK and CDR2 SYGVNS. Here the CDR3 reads CATLHGNTEAFF.

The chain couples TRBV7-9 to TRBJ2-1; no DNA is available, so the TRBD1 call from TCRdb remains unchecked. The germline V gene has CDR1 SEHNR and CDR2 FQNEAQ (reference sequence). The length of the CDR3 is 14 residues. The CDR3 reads CASRPQGAYNEQFF.

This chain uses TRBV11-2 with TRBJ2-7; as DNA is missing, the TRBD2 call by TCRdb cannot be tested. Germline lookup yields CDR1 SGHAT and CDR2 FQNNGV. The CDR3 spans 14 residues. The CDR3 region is CASSLDPPSYEQYF.

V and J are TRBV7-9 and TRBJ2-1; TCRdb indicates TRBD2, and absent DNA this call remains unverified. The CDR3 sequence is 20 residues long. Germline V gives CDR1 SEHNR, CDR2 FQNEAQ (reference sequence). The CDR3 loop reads CASSLAWILAGGTNYNEQFF.

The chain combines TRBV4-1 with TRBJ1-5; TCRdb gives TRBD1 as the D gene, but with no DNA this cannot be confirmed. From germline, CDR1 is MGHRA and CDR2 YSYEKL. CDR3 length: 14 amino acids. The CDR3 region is CASSEGVGDQPQHF.

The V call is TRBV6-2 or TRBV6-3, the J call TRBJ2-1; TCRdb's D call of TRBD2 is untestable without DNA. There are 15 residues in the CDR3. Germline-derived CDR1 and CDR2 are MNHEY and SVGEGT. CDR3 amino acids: CASSFAGGLYNEQFF.

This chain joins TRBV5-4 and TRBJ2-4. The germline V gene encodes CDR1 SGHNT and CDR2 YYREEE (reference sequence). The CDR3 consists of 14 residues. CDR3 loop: CASSPELAKNIQYF.

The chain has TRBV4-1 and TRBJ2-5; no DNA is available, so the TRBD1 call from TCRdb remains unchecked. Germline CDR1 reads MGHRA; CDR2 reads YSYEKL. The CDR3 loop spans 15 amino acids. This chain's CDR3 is CASSQQDRVGETQYF.

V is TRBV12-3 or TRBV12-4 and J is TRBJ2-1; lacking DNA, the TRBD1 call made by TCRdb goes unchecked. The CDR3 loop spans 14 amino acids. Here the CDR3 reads CASSPGTGDNEQFF.

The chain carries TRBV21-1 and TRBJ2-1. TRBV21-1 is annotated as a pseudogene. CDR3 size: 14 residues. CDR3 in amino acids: CARRRNCSYNEQFF.

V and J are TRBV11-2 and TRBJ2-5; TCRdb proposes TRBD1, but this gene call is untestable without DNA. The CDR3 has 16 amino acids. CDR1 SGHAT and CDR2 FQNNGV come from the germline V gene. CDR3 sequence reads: CASSLVRGPDQETQYF.

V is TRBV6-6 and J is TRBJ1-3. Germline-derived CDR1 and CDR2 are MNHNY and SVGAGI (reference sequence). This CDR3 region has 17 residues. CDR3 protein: CASSGTAARYSGNTIYF.

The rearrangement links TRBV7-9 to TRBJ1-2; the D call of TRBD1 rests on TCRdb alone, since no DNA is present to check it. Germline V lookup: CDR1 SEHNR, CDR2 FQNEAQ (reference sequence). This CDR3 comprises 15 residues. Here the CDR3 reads CASSAPGGSHYGYTF.

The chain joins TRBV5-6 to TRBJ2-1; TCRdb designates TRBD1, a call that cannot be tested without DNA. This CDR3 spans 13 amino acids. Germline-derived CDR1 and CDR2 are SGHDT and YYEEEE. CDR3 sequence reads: CASSLEGFGEQFF. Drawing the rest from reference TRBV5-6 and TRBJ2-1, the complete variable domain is DAGVTQSPTHLIKTRGQQVTLRCSPKSGHDTVSWYQQALGQGPQFIFQYYEEEERQRGNFPDRFSGHQFPNYSSELNVNALLLGDSALYLCASSLEGFGEQFFGPGTRLTVL.

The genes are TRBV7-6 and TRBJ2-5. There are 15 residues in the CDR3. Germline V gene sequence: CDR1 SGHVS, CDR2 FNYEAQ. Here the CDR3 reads CASSLDLGDQETQYF.

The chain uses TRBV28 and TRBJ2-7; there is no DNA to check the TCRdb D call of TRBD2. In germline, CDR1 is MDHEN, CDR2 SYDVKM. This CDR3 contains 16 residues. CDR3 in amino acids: CAGSLEGLAGSYEQYF.